This T cell receptor (beta chain) was retrieved from a study of naive and memory T cell subsets. The study's findings and limits: This RNA-based method may be sensitive to activation-related transcript changes.

This clonotype was detected a few times. The antigen remains unidentified. J was trimmed by 0 bases and V by 0 bases; bases with no gene match: 9. Germline V gene data show CDR1 as PRHDT and CDR2 as FYEKMQ (reference sequence). CDR3 size: 18 residues. A UMI-containing oligonucleotide was joined by 3' ligation to the TCR cDNA template. The SP2 primer and nested alpha and beta constant region primers amplified ligated cDNA in four rounds. TCRdb fed the 5' RACE reads into MiXCR, producing one record per CDR3 protein. The sample has about 59,000 distinct CDR3 sequences; 6.5% to 9% are singletons. The receptor was isolated from a female donor in good health. The V call is TRBV13, the J call TRBJ2-3; 7 bases match TRBD2. The CDR3 loop is CASSLGLTAGTSTDTQYF. CDR3 DNA sequence: TGTGCCAGCAGCTTAGGCCTAACAGCGGGGACCAGCACAGATACGCAGTATTTT.